This T cell receptor beta chain was recovered during a study of control samples from healthy donors and cancer patients. V was trimmed by 6 bases and J by 9 bases, leaving 13 bases between them. The CDR3 contains 12 residues. Germline-derived CDR1 and CDR2 are SGHDT and YYEEEE. Produced via immunoSEQ multiplex PCR; TCRdb's table is partial and in-frame only. The sample consists of 160,000 or so clones, around nine tenths of them appearing once. The chain employs TRBV5-6 and TRBJ2-1; D possibly corresponds to TRBD1 (6 bases). Sequencing used blood. The source of this sequence is a woman aged 25 to 45 in good health. The CDR3 region has the DNA TGTGCCAGCACTTCAGGGGTGTTTGAGCAGTTCTTC. It encodes CASTSGVFEQFF.